A single sample is the source of the 21 T cell receptor beta chains below, sequenced in a study of blood T cells in healthy people across ages. For the second PCR, which ran for 7 to 11 cycles, a sample-barcoded 5' primer and a J-beta primer mix were used. One entry per CDR3 protein results from TCRdb running MiXCR on the 5' RACE reads. This table has approximately 780,000 distinct CDR3 sequences, 20% to 30% appearing once. These data also formed part of another study, on T cells of mothers and their children.

The sequenced sample was blood. Receptors originate from a boy aged 5-17 years in good health.

The genes are TRBV19 and TRBJ2-7; D could derive from TRBD1 or TRBD2 (6 bases each). Germline V gene data show CDR1 as LNHDA and CDR2 as SQIVND (reference sequence). The ends were cut back, 5 bases at V and 6 bases at J, with 17 bases in the middle. The CDR3 has 14 residues. The CDR3 protein is CASSSGGGPTEQYF. As DNA, the CDR3 is TGTGCCAGTAGTTCCGGGGGCGGGCCTACCGAGCAGTACTTC.

The chain has TRBV20-1 and TRBJ2-1; 7 nucleotides agree with TRBD1. This CDR3 contains 15 residues. Unmatched junction bases numbered 9, after V lost 0 bases and J lost 7 bases. In germline, CDR1 is DFQATT, CDR2 SNEGSKA (reference sequence). DNA of the CDR3: TGCAGTGCTAGAGAGACAGGGCGGAGAATGAATGAGCAGTTCTTC. This translates into CSARETGRRMNEQFF.

In nucleotides, the CDR3 is TGTGCCAGCAGTTACTTGACCGGTTACGAGCAGTACTTC. It encodes CASSYLTGYEQYF. The rearrangement joins TRBV6-2 or TRBV6-3 to TRBJ2-7; D gene ambiguous. This CDR3 has 13 residues. Looked up from germline, CDR1 is MNHEY and CDR2 is SVGEGT. V was cut by 1 base and J by 4 bases, with 8 bases left in between.

The chain joins TRBV5-6 to TRBJ1-1; no definite D call. V lost 1 base and J lost 5, with 12 bases in between. The CDR3 extends over 14 amino acids. Germline V gene lookup returns CDR1 SGHDT and CDR2 YYEEEE. CDR3 protein: CASSLIGVRTEAFF. CDR3 DNA sequence: TGTGCCAGCAGCTTGATTGGGGTAAGAACTGAAGCTTTCTTT.

The chain couples TRBV30 to TRBJ1-2; 7 nucleotides agree with TRBD1. Germline CDR1 GTSNPN, CDR2 SVGIG (reference sequence). The CDR3 consists of 15 residues. J gave up 11 bases and V 4 bases, and 19 bases lay outside the gene matches. CDR3 in amino acids: CAWKSDRAAYRGYTF. The CDR3, as DNA: TGTGCCTGGAAATCAGACAGGGCCGCCTACCGTGGATACACCTTC.

About this clonotype itself: Germline and junction disagree at one end, which may indicate a read error. V gene TRBV28 combines with J gene TRBJ2-3; maybe TRBD1 (6 bases). CDR1 is MDHEN, CDR2 SYDVKM, per germline. The CDR3 is made up of 12 amino acids. This CDR3 is CAGRGSTDTQYF. The CDR3 DNA reads as TGTGCCGGCAGGGGTAGCACAGATACGCAGTATTTT.

The chain joins TRBV12-3 or TRBV12-4 to TRBJ2-7; D unclear. V was cut by 6 bases and J by 6 bases, with 15 bases left in between. CDR3 length: 13 amino acids. CDR3 in amino acids: CASSKSRSGEQYF. The CDR3 DNA sequence: TGTGCCAGCAGCAAGTCTAGATCTGGCGAGCAGTACTTC.

V usage is TRBV12-3 or TRBV12-4 and J usage is TRBJ1-2; D not certain. CDR3 length equals 13 residues. Trimming stripped 8 bases from V and 8 bases from J, with 18 bases between. CDR3 protein: CASRPRPGSGYTF. The DNA for the CDR3 is TGTGCCAGCCGCCCGCGCCCGGGGAGCGGCTACACCTTC.

The V gene is TRBV12-3 or TRBV12-4, the J gene TRBJ2-5, with TRBD1 identical over 10 bases. The end of the DNA fits TRBJ2-7 better, so the J call may be wrong. The CDR3 spans 16 residues. CDR3 protein: CASSLGEGQGRYEQYF. The CDR3 region has the DNA TGTGCCAGCAGTTTAGGAGAGGGACAGGGGAGGTACGAGCAGTACTTC.

The chain carries TRBV10-3 and TRBJ2-1, with D maybe TRBD1 (5 bases). Germline CDR1 and CDR2: ENHRY and SYGVKD. The CDR3 runs 12 residues. The V and J ends lost 3 bases and 10 bases respectively, with 10 bases between them. CDR3 nucleotide sequence: TGTGCCATCAGTGACAGGGTGAACGAGCAGTTCTTC. It yields the protein CAISDRVNEQFF.

In its sample, this clonotype was seen a few times. The chain combines TRBV28 with TRBJ1-4, with TRBD1 matching 8 bases. Unmatched junction bases numbered 13, after V lost 4 bases and J lost 0 bases. The germline gives CDR1 MDHEN, CDR2 SYDVKM. The CDR3 is made up of 19 amino acids. The chain's CDR3 is CASSSYEQGAPATNEKLFF. The CDR3 nucleotides are TGTGCCAGCAGTTCCTATGAGCAGGGGGCCCCTGCAACTAATGAAAAACTGTTTTTT. The variable domain in full, completed from reference TRBV28 and TRBJ1-4, reads DVKVTQSSRYLVKRTGEKVFLECVQDMDHENMFWYRQDPGLGLRLIYFSYDVKMKEKGDIPEGYSVSREKKERFSLILESASTNQTSMYLCASSSYEQGAPATNEKLFFGSGTQLSVL.

This clonotype has only a few counts. The chain carries TRBV6-5 and TRBJ2-5; 12 bases agree with TRBD1. The closer fit of TRBJ2-7 to the DNA end suggests the J call may be wrong. CDR3 length equals 15 residues. CDR1 MNHEY and CDR2 SVGAGI come from the germline V gene. CDR3: CASSWGQGATYEQYF. For the CDR3, the DNA is TGTGCCAGCAGTTGGGGACAGGGGGCCACCTACGAGCAGTACTTC.

The chain is built from TRBV7-9 and TRBJ2-5; D is uncertain. V was cut by 1 base and J by 11 bases, with 11 bases left in between. The length of the CDR3 is 12 residues. Per germline, CDR1 SEHNR and CDR2 FQNEAQ (reference sequence). CDR3 sequence (DNA): TGTGCCAGCAGCTTAGTCGACGGAGAGCAGTACTTC. Its protein is CASSLVDGEQYF.

CDR3 region: CASSQQEDDNSPLHF. CDR3 bases: TGTGCCAGCAGTCAACAGGAGGACGATAATTCACCCCTCCACTTT. The J gene is TRBJ1-6, the V gene TRBV6-5, with TRBD1 as a possible D gene (5 bases). The germline V gene has CDR1 MNHEY and CDR2 SVGAGI. This CDR3 is built from 15 residues. V lost 5 bases, J lost 5 bases, and 13 bases lay in between.

The chain carries TRBV7-9 and TRBJ2-3, with TRBD2 matching 7 bases. CDR3 length: 14 residues. Losses at the gene ends were 2 bases for V and 6 bases for J; bases not matched to a gene: 5. Germline V gene lookup returns CDR1 SEHNR and CDR2 FQNEAQ (reference sequence). DNA for the CDR3: TGTGCCAGCAGCTTACTAGCGGATCAGGATACGCAGTATTTT. Protein sequence: CASSLLADQDTQYF. Filled out from reference TRBV7-9 and TRBJ2-3, the complete variable domain reads DTGVSQNPRHKITKRGQNVTFRCDPISEHNRLYWYRQTLGQGPEFLTYFQNEAQLEKSRLLSDRFSAERPKGSFSTLEIQRTEQGDSAMYLCASSLLADQDTQYFGPGTRLTVL.

The chain combines TRBV11-2 with TRBJ2-5; TRBD2 aligns across 14 bases. The CDR3 totals 18 residues. Unmatched junction bases numbered 9, after V lost 5 bases and J lost 1 base. CDR1 and CDR2 from the germline V gene are SGHAT and FQNNGV. The CDR3 DNA follows: TGTGCCAGCAGCCCAGGGACTAGCGGGGGATCCCTCCAAGAGACCCAGTACTTC. It yields the protein CASSPGTSGGSLQETQYF.

This clonotype was seen a few times. The rearrangement uses TRBV5-1 and TRBJ2-6; tentatively, D is TRBD2 (6 bases). Per the germline V gene, CDR1 is SGHRS and CDR2 is YFSETQ. V was pared by 2 bases and J by 2 bases, with 11 bases between. The CDR3 contains 16 residues. In DNA, the CDR3 is TGCGCCAGCAGCTTTGGAGGGATGGCTGGGGCCAACGTCCTGACTTTC. It specifies CASSFGGMAGANVLTF.

This clonotype was detected a few times. The CDR3 DNA follows: TGTGCCATCAGTGAGTCGCGGGGGCTCCCCGGGGAGCTGTTTTTT. This gives the protein CAISESRGLPGELFF. The rearrangement links TRBV10-3 to TRBJ2-2; D is perhaps TRBD2 (7 bases). Trimming removed 0 bases from V and 6 bases from J, with 11 bases in between. Germline values: CDR1 ENHRY, CDR2 SYGVKD. The CDR3 spans 15 residues.

The table lists this clonotype with a few counts. The J gene is TRBJ2-5, the V gene TRBV20-1; D might be TRBD2 (5 bases). The CDR3 has 14 amino acids. Germline values: CDR1 DFQATT, CDR2 SNEGSKA (reference sequence). V was cut by 0 bases and J by 5 bases, with 13 bases left in between. CDR3 sequence reads: CSARDRASTETQYF. Written as DNA, the CDR3 is TGCAGTGCTAGAGATCGGGCTAGCACGGAGACCCAGTACTTC.

This rearrangement joins TRBV21-1 to TRBJ2-1; the table's D call of TRBD1 was not tested on the DNA. TRBV21-1 is shown as a pseudogene. The CDR3 contains 18 residues. In DNA, the CDR3 is TGTGCCAGCAGCAATAAGGGGGAGGGGGGGCCCGCATACAATGAGCAGTTCTTC. Amino acids: CASSNKGEGGPAYNEQFF.

This clonotype has a handful of counts. The rearrangement joins TRBV12-3 or TRBV12-4 to TRBJ2-5, with D possibly TRBD1 on 5 matching bases. The end of the DNA is better explained by TRBJ2-7, so the J call may be wrong. This CDR3 has 15 residues. The CDR3 sequence: CASSLAVTETYEQYF. DNA of the CDR3: TGTGCCAGCAGTTTAGCAGTGACAGAAACCTACGAGCAGTACTTC.